This TCR beta chain was obtained from a study of beta chain features in type 1 diabetes. General study results and limits: All four CD4+ subsets of Type 1 diabetes patients contained TCRB CDR3s that were moderately but significantly shorter. Sequencing the cDNA could make cells with high TCR expression show up more than they should.

Sequencing targeted expressed TCRB transcripts, as all isolated RNA had been reverse transcribed. Profiling relied on immunoSEQ multiplex PCR, and the TCRdb table lists in-frame clones only, not all of them. The data hold about 280,000 clones, with 15% observed a single time. This clone was counted a few times. Its antigen is unknown. The germline V gene has CDR1 GTSNPN and CDR2 SVGIG (reference sequence). The CDR3 is made up of 14 amino acids. Losses at the gene ends were 0 bases for V and 7 bases for J; bases not matched to a gene: 3. Every donor provided one heparinised blood draw, which averaged about 110 mL.

The rearrangement links TRBV30 to TRBJ2-2; 9 nucleotides match TRBD2. This receptor was taken from a man between 18 and 29 years old with type 1 diabetes. Sequences were obtained from naive CD4+ T cells from blood. CDR3 nucleotide sequence: TGTGCCTGGAGTGTCCGAGCGGGGGGCGGGGAGCTGTTTTTT. The encoded protein is CAWSVRAGGGELFF.